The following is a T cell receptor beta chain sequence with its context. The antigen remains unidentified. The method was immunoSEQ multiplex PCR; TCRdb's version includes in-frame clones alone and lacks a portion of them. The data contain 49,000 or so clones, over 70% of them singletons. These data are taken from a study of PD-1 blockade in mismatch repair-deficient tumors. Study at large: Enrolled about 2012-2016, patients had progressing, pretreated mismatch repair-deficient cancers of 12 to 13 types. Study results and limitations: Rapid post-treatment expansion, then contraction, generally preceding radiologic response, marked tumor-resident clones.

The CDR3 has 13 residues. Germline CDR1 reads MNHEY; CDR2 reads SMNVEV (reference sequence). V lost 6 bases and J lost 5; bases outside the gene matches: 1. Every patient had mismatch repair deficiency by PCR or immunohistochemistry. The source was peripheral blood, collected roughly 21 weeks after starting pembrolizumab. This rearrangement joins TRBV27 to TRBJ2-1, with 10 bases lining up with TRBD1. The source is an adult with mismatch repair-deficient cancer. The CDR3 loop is CASRGQGNNEQFF. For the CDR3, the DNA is TGTGCCAGCAGGGGACAGGGGAACAATGAGCAGTTCTTC.